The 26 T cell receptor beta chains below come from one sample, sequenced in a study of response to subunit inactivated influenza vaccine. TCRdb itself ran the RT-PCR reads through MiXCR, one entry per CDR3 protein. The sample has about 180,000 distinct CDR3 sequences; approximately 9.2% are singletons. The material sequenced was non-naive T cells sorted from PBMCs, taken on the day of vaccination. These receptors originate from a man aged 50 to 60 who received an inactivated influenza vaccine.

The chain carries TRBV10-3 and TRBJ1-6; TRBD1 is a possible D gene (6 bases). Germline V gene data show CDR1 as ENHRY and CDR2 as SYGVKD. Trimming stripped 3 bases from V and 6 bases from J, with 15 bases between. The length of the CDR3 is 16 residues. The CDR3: CAISEFGGLTNSPLHF. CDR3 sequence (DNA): TGTGCCATCAGTGAATTTGGGGGGCTGACTAATTCACCCCTCCACTTT.

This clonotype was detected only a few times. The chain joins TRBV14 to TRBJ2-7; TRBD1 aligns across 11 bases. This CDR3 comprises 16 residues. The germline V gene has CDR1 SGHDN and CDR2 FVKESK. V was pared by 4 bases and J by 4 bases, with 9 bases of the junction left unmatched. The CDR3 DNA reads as TGTGCCAGCAGCCGGAAAACCGGGACAGGGGGATACGAGCAGTACTTC. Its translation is CASSRKTGTGGYEQYF.

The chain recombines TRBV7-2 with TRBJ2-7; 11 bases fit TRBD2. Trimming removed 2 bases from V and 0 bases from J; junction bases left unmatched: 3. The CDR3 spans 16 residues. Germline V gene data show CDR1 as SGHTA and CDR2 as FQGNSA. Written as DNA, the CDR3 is TGTGCCAGCAGCTTACTAGCGGGGGGATACTCCTACGAGCAGTACTTC. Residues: CASSLLAGGYSYEQYF.

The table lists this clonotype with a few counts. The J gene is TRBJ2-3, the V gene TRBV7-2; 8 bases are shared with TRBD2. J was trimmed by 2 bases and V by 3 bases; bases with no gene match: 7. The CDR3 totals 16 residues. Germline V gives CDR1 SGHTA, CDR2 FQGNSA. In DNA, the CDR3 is TGTGCCAGCAGCTTCCAGACTAGCGCCTCCACAGATACGCAGTATTTT. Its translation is CASSFQTSASTDTQYF.

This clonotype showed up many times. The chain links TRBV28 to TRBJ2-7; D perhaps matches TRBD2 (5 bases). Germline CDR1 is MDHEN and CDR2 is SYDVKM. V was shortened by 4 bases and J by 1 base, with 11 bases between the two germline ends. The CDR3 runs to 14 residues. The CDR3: CASSSPGRSYEQYF. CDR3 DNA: TGTGCCAGCAGTTCACCGGGAAGATCCTACGAGCAGTACTTC.

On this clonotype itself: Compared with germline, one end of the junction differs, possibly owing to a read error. The CDR3, as DNA: TGCAGCGTGGAAGTCAGCTACTATGGCTACACCTTC. Protein: CSVEVSYYGYTF. The chain joins TRBV29-1 to TRBJ1-2; D is uncertain. The CDR3 runs to 12 residues. Germline values: CDR1 SQVTM, CDR2 ANQGSEA.

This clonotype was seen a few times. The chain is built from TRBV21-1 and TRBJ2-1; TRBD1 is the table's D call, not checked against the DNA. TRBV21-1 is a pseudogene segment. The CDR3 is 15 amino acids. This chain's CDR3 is CASSPGLGNYNEQFF. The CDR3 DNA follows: TGTGCCAGCAGCCCCGGTTTGGGGAACTACAATGAGCAGTTCTTC.

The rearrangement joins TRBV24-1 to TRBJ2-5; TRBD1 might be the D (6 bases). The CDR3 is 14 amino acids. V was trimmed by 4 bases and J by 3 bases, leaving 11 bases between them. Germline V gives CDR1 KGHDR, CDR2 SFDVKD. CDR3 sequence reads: CATSDQYREETQYF. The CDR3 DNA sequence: TGTGCCACCAGTGACCAATACAGGGAAGAGACCCAGTACTTC.

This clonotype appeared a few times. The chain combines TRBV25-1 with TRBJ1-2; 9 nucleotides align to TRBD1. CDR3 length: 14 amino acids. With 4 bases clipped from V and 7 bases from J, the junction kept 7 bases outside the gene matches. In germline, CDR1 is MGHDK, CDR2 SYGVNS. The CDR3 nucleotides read TGTGCCAGCAGTGCCTATAGGACAGGGGTTGGCTACACCTTC. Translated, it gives CASSAYRTGVGYTF.

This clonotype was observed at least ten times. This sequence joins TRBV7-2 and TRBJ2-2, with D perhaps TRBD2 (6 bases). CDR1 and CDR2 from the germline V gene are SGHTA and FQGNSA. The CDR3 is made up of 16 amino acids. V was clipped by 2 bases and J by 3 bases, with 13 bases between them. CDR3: CASSLLSSVDTGELFF. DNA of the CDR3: TGTGCCAGCAGCTTATTGTCTAGCGTTGACACCGGGGAGCTGTTTTTT.

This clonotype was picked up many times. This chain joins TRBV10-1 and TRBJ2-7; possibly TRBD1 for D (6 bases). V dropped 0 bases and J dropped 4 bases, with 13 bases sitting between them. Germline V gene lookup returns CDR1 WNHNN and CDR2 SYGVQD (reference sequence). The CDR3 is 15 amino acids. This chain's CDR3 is CASSESATGKYEQYF. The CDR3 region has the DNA TGCGCCAGCAGTGAGTCGGCGACAGGCAAATACGAGCAGTACTTC.

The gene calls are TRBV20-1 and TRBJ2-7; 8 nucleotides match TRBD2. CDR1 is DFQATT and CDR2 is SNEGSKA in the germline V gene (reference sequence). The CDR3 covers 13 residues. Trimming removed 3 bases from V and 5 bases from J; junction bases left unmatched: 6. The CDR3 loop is CSASYSGGDEQYF. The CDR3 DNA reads TGCAGTGCTAGTTACAGCGGGGGCGACGAGCAGTACTTC.

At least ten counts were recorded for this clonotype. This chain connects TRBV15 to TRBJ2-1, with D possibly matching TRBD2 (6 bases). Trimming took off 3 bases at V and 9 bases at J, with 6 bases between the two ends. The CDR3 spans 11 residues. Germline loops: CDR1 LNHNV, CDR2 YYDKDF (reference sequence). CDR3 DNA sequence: TGTGCCACCAGCAGCGGGGGTGAGCAGTTCTTC. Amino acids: CATSSGGEQFF.

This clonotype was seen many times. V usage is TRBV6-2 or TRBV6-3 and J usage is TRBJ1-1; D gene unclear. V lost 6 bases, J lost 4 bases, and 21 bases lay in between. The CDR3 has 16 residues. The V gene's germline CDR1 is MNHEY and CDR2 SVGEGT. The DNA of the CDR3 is TGTGCCAGCAGCTCCTGGTCCTCCTCTTACCCCACTGAAGCTTTCTTT. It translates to CASSSWSSSYPTEAFF.

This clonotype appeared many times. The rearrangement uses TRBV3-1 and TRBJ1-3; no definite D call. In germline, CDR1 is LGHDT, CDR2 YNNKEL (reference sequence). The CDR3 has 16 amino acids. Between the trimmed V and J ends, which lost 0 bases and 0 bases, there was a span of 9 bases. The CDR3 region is CASSQDPTSSGNTIYF. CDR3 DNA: TGTGCCAGCAGCCAAGATCCGACGAGCTCTGGAAACACCATATATTTT. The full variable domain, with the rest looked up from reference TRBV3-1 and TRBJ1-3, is DTAVSQTPKYLVTQMGNDKSIKCEQNLGHDTMYWYKQDSKKFLKIMFSYNNKELIINETVPNRFSPKSPDKAHLNLHINSLELGDSAVYFCASSQDPTSSGNTIYFGEGSWLTVV.

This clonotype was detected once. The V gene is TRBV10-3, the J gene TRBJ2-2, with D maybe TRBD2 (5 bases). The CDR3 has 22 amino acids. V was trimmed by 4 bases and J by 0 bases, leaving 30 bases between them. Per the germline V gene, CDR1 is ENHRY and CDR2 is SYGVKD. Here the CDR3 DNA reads TGTGCCATCAGTGGGGCGAGTGGTGCTGAGGGCACTTCGATCGCGAACACCGGGGAGCTGTTTTTT. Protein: CAISGASGAEGTSIANTGELFF.

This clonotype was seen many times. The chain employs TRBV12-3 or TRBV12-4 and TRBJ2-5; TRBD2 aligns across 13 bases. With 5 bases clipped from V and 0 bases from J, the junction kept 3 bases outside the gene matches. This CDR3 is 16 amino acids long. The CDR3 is CASSPGTSGNQETQYF. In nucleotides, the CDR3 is TGTGCCAGCAGTCCCGGGACTAGCGGGAACCAAGAGACCCAGTACTTC.

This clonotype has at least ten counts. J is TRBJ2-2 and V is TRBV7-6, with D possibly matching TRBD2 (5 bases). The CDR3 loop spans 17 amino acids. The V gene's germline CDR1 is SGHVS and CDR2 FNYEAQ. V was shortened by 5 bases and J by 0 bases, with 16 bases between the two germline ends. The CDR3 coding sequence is TGTGCCAGCAGCAGACTCTCAAGCGGCTCGAACACCGGGGAGCTGTTTTTT. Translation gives CASSRLSSGSNTGELFF.

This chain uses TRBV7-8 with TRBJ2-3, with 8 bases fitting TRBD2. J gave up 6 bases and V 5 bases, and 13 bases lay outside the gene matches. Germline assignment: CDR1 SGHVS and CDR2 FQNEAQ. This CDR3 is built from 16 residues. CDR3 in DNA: TGTGCCAGCAGCCACGGCGCCCGGGGGGGAGGGGATACGCAGTATTTT. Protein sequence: CASSHGARGGGDTQYF.

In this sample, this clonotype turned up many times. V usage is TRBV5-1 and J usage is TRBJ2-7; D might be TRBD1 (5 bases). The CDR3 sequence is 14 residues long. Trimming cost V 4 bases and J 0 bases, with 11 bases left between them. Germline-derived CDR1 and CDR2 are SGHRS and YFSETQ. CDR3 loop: CASSDSSNSYEQYF. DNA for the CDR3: TGCGCCAGCAGCGACAGCTCCAACTCCTACGAGCAGTACTTC.

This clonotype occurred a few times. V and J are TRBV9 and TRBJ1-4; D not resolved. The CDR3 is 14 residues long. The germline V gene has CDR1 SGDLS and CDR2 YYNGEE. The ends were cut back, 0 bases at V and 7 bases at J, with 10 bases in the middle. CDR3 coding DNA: TGTGCCAGCAGCGTAGGGGTGAAAGGTGAAAAACTGTTTTTT. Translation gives CASSVGVKGEKLFF.

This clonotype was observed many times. The CDR3, as DNA: TGTGCCAGCAAAGGGACTAGCCTCAGCACCGGGGAGCTGTTTTTT. Protein: CASKGTSLSTGELFF. The rearrangement links TRBV6-1 to TRBJ2-2; 9 positions match TRBD2. From germline, CDR1 is MNHNS and CDR2 SASEGT. The CDR3 sequence is 15 residues long. After removal of 7 bases from V and 4 bases from J, the junction contained 7 bases not matched to a gene.

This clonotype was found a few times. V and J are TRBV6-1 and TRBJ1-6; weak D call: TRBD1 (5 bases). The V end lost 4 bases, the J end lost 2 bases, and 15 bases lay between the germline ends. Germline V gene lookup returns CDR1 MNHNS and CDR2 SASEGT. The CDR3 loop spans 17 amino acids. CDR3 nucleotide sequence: TGTGCCAGCAGTGGTTTGGGACCGCTGGCCTATAATTCACCCCTCCACTTT. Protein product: CASSGLGPLAYNSPLHF.

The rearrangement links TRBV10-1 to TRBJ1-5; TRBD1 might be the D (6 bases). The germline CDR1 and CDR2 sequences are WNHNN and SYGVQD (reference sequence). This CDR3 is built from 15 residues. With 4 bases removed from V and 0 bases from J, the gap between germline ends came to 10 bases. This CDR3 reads CASSAPGDSNQPQHF. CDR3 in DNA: TGCGCCAGCAGTGCTCCAGGGGATAGCAATCAGCCCCAGCATTTT.

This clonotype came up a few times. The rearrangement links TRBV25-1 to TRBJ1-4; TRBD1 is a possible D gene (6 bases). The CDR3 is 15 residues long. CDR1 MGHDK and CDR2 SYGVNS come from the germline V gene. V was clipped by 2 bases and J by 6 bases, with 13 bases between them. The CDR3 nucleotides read TGTGCCAGCAGTGAACCCGGGACATGGTATGAAAAACTGTTTTTT. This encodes CASSEPGTWYEKLFF. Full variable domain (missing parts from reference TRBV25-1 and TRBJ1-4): EADIYQTPRYLVIGTGKKITLECSQTMGHDKMYWYQQDPGMELHLIHYSYGVNSTEKGDLSSESTVSRIRTEHFPLTLESARPSHTSQYLCASSEPGTWYEKLFFGSGTQLSVL.

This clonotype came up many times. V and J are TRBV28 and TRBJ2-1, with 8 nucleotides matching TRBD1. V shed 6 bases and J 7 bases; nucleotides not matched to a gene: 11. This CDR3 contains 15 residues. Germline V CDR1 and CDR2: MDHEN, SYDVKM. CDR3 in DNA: TGTGCCAGCAGCATAGACAGGGGAATCAGGAATGAGCAGTTCTTC. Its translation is CASSIDRGIRNEQFF.